This T cell receptor (beta chain) was documented in a study of shared clonotypes between healthy human individuals. Study background: CD4 naive and CD4 memory each took three plates per donor, while CD8 naive took two and CD8 memory one. Notes on the study in general: Richness estimates generally favored naive over memory subsets.

A word on this clone: Antigen unknown.

The germline gives CDR1 SEHNR, CDR2 FQNEAQ (reference sequence). The CDR3 extends over 15 amino acids. V lost 5 bases and J 3 bases, leaving 16 bases between the germline ends. All donors qualified as healthy HIV-negative adults and had experienced no recent acute infections or vaccinations. The repertoire was sequenced with immunoSEQ multiplex PCR; TCRdb's copy has only in-frame clones and lacks some. The table includes about 2 million clones, 85% to 95% detected once. This sequence joins TRBV7-9 and TRBJ2-5; D uncertain. This TCR came from a man aged 18 to 35 in good health. Source material: naive CD4+ T cells sorted from blood. Subset meaning: CD45RA+ positively selected. CDR3 residues: CASSLRLTAEETQYF. DNA of the CDR3: TGTGCCAGCAGCCTCAGGCTTACCGCGGAAGAGACCCAGTACTTC.